Given below is one TCR beta chain in context. This sample is drawn from a study of cytomegalovirus exposure and HLA in healthy donors. The study ran its PCR with 60 Vbeta and 13 Jbeta primers. Repertoires were generated with immunoSEQ multiplex PCR, while TCRdb's copy carries only in-frame clones and drops some. This sample yields 90,000 to 150,000 clones, of which less than 65% are seen a single time; 8% to 10% belongs to the top ten. This CDR3 is 14 amino acids long. Germline values: CDR1 SGHRS, CDR2 YFSETQ. The V segment lost 4 bases and the J segment 8 bases; nucleotides outside the gene matches: 7.

The rearrangement links TRBV5-1 to TRBJ2-1, with 9 bases lining up with TRBD1. This TCR came from a man aged 35-49 years in good health and CMV-seropositive. Sequencing input: PBMCs. CDR3 residues: CASSLGQGRHEQFF. The CDR3 DNA is TGCGCCAGCAGCCTCGGACAGGGGAGACATGAGCAGTTCTTC.